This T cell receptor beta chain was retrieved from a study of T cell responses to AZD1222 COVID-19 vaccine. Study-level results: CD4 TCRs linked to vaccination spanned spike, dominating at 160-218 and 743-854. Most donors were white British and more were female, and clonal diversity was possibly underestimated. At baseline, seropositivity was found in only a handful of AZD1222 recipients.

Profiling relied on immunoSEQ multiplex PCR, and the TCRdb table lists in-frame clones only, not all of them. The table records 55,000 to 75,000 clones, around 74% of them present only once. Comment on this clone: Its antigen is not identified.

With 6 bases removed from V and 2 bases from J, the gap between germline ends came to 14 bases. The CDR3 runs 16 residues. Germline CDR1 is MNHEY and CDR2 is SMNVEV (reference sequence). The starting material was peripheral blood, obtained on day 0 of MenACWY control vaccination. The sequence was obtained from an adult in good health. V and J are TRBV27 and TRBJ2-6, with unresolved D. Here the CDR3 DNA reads TGTGCCAGCAGCACTCGAATAGGGACTGGGGCCAACGTCCTGACTTTC. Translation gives CASSTRIGTGANVLTF.